This entry lists 6 T cell receptor beta chains sequenced from one sample in a study of CD8 T cells in ankylosing spondylitis. TCRdb independently ran MiXCR on the 5' RACE reads; one entry per CDR3 protein. The table includes 250,000 to 300,000 distinct CDR3 sequences, around 20% detected once. The sequencing input was blood, either unsorted or a sorted T cell fraction (not recorded which). The receptors stem from a male donor with ankylosing spondylitis or in good health (not recorded which).

This clonotype was seen more than once but under ten times. V is TRBV20-1 and J is TRBJ2-2; 9 positions match TRBD2. Germline lookup yields CDR1 DFQATT and CDR2 SNEGSKA (reference sequence). This CDR3 has 17 residues. The junction had 7 bases not matched to a gene; V was cut back by 2 bases and J by 0 bases. DNA of the CDR3: TGCAGTGCTAGAAACATAATAGCGGGAGCGAACACCGGGGAGCTGTTTTTT. This encodes CSARNIIAGANTGELFF.

The rearrangement links TRBV30 to TRBJ1-3, with unresolved D. Germline loops: CDR1 GTSNPN, CDR2 SVGIG (reference sequence). Trimming removed 3 bases from V and 0 bases from J, with 3 bases in between. The CDR3 sequence is 12 residues long. The CDR3 DNA is TGTGCCTGGAGCGGCTCTGGAAACACCATATATTTT. The encoded protein is CAWSGSGNTIYF.

This sequence joins TRBV29-1 and TRBJ1-2; perhaps TRBD1 as D (6 bases). The germline V gene encodes CDR1 SQVTM and CDR2 ANQGSEA. The CDR3 is made up of 13 amino acids. The V and J ends lost 7 bases and 4 bases respectively, with 16 bases between them. This CDR3 is CSAWGQGTYGYTF. The CDR3 nucleotides read TGCAGCGCATGGGGGCAGGGGACCTATGGCTACACCTTC.

Ten or more counts support this clonotype. This chain uses TRBV7-3 with TRBJ2-1, with D tentatively TRBD1 or TRBD2 (5 bases each). Per germline, CDR1 SGHTA and CDR2 FQGTGA. The V end lost 5 bases, the J end lost 3 bases, and 14 bases lay between the germline ends. The CDR3 has 15 residues. As DNA, the CDR3 is TGTGCCAGCAGCACCGGGACCATGCTCTACAATGAGCAGTTCTTC. Residues: CASSTGTMLYNEQFF. The whole variable domain, remainder taken from reference TRBV7-3 and TRBJ2-1, is GAGVSQTPSNKVTEKGKYVELRCDPISGHTALYWYRQSLGQGPEFLIYFQGTGAADDSGLPNDRFFAVRPEGSVSTLKIQRTERGDSAVYLCASSTGTMLYNEQFFGPGTRLTVL.

V usage is TRBV5-1 and J usage is TRBJ2-1, with TRBD2 matching 11 bases. CDR1 SGHRS and CDR2 YFSETQ come from the germline V gene. The CDR3 has 14 amino acids. J lost 8 bases, V lost 2 bases, and 3 bases had no gene match. The CDR3 bases are TGCGCCAGCAGCTTAGGGACTAGCGGCTATGAGCAGTTCTTC. This encodes CASSLGTSGYEQFF.

The chain links TRBV6-5 to TRBJ1-5; TRBD1 agrees at 8 bases. CDR3 length: 16 amino acids. V lost 3 bases and J lost 6; bases outside the gene matches: 10. Germline V CDR1 and CDR2: MNHEY, SVGAGI. For the CDR3, the DNA is TGTGCCAGCAGTTATTCGGGACAGGCGATTATTCAGCCCCAGCATTTT. As protein: CASSYSGQAIIQPQHF.